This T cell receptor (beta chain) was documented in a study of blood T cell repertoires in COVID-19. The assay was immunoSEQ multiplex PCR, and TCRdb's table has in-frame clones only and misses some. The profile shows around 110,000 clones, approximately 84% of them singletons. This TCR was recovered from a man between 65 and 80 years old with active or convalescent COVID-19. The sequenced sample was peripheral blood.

In nucleotides, the CDR3 is TGTGCCAGCATGCAGGGTGACTATGGCTACACCTTC. Translation gives CASMQGDYGYTF. The chain combines TRBV6-5 with TRBJ1-2, with a weak D call TRBD1 (5 bases). Germline CDR1 and CDR2: MNHEY and SVGAGI. This CDR3 comprises 12 residues. V was trimmed by 7 bases and J by 3 bases, leaving 9 bases between them.